This T cell receptor (beta chain) was captured by sequencing in a study of cytomegalovirus exposure and HLA in healthy donors. Study conclusions and caveats: Accurate prediction of most subjects' HLA-A and HLA-B alleles from TCR beta sequences was reported. TCR beta sequences numbering under 20,000 were associated with HLA alleles at 0.05 false discovery rate in a later analysis.

Use of 60 Vbeta and 13 Jbeta primers characterized the PCR. This table comes from immunoSEQ multiplex PCR, and its TCRdb copy is limited to in-frame clones, with some not included. Of about 94,000 clones in the sample, roughly 77% were seen once. Details on this clone: Its target is not known.

This CDR3 has 16 residues. Trimming removed 5 bases at V and 2 bases at J, with 19 bases between. Looked up from germline, CDR1 is SEHNR and CDR2 is FQNEAQ (reference sequence). The chain is built from TRBV7-9 and TRBJ2-7; D unresolved. The receptor was isolated from a human donor in good health. What was sequenced was PBMCs. The CDR3 sequence: CASSHPRLVGPYEQYF. CDR3 in DNA: TGTGCCAGCAGCCACCCCCGCCTAGTAGGCCCCTACGAGCAGTACTTC.